The text below deals with one TCR beta chain. This clone came up a few times. The antigen this receptor binds is unknown. Base qualities are not at hand, and no much larger clone is one base apart. The source of the sample is a study of radiotherapy plus CTLA-4 blockade in lung cancer (dated by TCRdb to 2016 to 2018). About the full investigation: Objective responses were observed in approximately 19% of enrolled patients, and disease control was achieved in 31%. Broad study findings and their caveats: After treatment with radiotherapy and ipilimumab, TCR clones that came from tumors expanded in the peripheral blood. The strongest predictors of response were reported to be early dynamic shifts in blood T cell clones along with a rise in serum interferon-beta following radiation.

Focal radiation therapy combined with CTLA-4 blockade (ipilimumab) was tested in patients with chemo-refractory metastatic non-small-cell lung cancer. The library was produced with the immunoSEQ multiplex PCR assay. Sourced from immuneACCESS, this table was stored by TCRdb with only in-frame sequences that have V and J called. A share of the clones is absent; for the studies checked, an unresolved V gene accounts for under half, and the remainder has no known explanation. The sample yields 35,000 to 50,000 clones; 73% were counted once. The top ten constitute around 3.3% of the sample. The CDR3, cysteine through phenylalanine, is 16 amino acids long. Only the CDR3 DNA stays, 48 bases, in frame from base 1. CDR1 and CDR2 (SGDLS, YYNGEE) derive from the germline V gene. V is reduced by 0 bases and J by 8 bases, leaving a spacing of 20 bases between them.

The chain is made from TRBV9 and TRBJ1-2; the D gene cannot be named for sure. This clonotype was obtained from a human donor with non-small cell lung cancer who had a complete response to radiotherapy plus ipilimumab. The source was peripheral blood, collected from a patient treated with radiotherapy plus ipilimumab. The CDR3: CASSVDSPGPGMGYTF. In nucleotides, the sequence is TGTGCCAGCAGCGTAGACTCTCCTGGTCCGGGGATGGGCTACACCTTC.